Sequencing of this T cell receptor beta chain was carried out in a study of T cell responses to AZD1222 COVID-19 vaccine. Trimming at V came to 7 bases and at J to 5 bases, leaving 7 bases not matched to a gene. The CDR3 extends over 15 amino acids. Germline V gene data show CDR1 as SNHLY and CDR2 as FYNNEI. Method: immunoSEQ multiplex PCR; TCRdb's copy keeps in-frame clones and lacks some. The sample shows about 120,000 clones, 90% of them seen only once. This rearrangement joins TRBV2 to TRBJ2-2, with TRBD1 identical over 10 bases. The TCR sequence derives from an adult who received the MenACWY meningococcal vaccine as a control. The source material was peripheral blood, sampled 28 days after the second dose of the MenACWY control vaccine. The CDR3 DNA reads as TGTGCCAGCATTCGGGACAGGGGAAGTACCGGGGAGCTGTTTTTT. It encodes CASIRDRGSTGELFF.